This TCR beta chain was sequenced in a study of response to subunit inactivated influenza vaccine. This clonotype has at least ten counts. Its antigen is unknown. The study's findings and limits: T cells newly recruited by each seasonal influenza vaccination are few, the authors suggested.

Using its own MiXCR run on the RT-PCR reads, TCRdb lists one record per CDR3 protein. The repertoire has approximately 530,000 distinct CDR3 sequences, 7.6% of them found once; the top ten carry 10% to 15%. Trimming left V 2 bases short and J 5 bases short, with 9 bases between. The CDR3 runs 14 residues. The rearrangement links TRBV12-3 or TRBV12-4 to TRBJ2-2, with a tentative D call TRBD2 (6 bases). This receptor was identified in a man between 50 and 75 years old who received an inactivated influenza vaccine. This material consisted of PBMCs from blood, taken around 25 months after vaccination. The CDR3 nucleotides are TGTGCCAGCAGTTTATCTGCGGGAACCGGGGAGCTGTTTTTT. Its translation is CASSLSAGTGELFF.